Below, 10 T cell receptor beta chains from the same sample are listed, as sequenced in a study of Ad26.COV2.S vaccination and SARS-CoV-2 variants. Sequencing was performed with immunoSEQ multiplex PCR; in TCRdb, only in-frame clones are kept and a portion is missing. The repertoire consists of approximately 450,000 clones, with 80% to 95% occurring once and the leading ten covering 12%. Described treatment: over 15 received Ad26.COV2.S at low or high dose, single or two shots; about 5 received placebo; per-sample allocation not given. Sampling was done on day 63 after the first vaccine or placebo injection. The specimen comprised peripheral blood, sampled in a trial of Ad26.COV2.S vaccine versus placebo. These receptors originate from a person between 18 and 60 years old who received the Ad26.COV2.S COVID-19 vaccine or a placebo.

This sequence joins TRBV11-2 and TRBJ2-5; weak D call: TRBD2 (6 bases). CDR3 length: 16 residues. The V end was cut by 5 bases, the J end by 0 bases, with 16 bases between. Germline V gene data show CDR1 as SGHAT and CDR2 as FQNNGV. CDR3 amino acids: CASSRAIADHQETQYF. In DNA form, the CDR3 reads TGTGCCAGCAGCCGCGCGATAGCGGACCACCAAGAGACCCAGTACTTC. The whole variable domain, remainder taken from reference TRBV11-2 and TRBJ2-5, is EAGVAQSPRYKIIEKRQSVAFWCNPISGHATLYWYQQILGQGPKLLIQFQNNGVVDDSQLPKDRFSAERLKGVDSTLKIQPAKLEDSAVYLCASSRAIADHQETQYFGPGTRLLVL.

This clone has just one count. This chain uses TRBV9 with TRBJ1-2, with 10 bases aligning to TRBD1. With V trimmed by 2 bases and J by 8 bases, 12 bases remained unmatched. Germline V gene lookup returns CDR1 SGDLS and CDR2 YYNGEE. The CDR3 contains 16 residues. The CDR3 loop reads CASSVDRDRGQPGYTF. CDR3 coding DNA: TGTGCCAGCAGCGTCGACCGGGACAGGGGCCAACCCGGCTACACCTTC.

The CDR3 DNA is TGTGCCAGCAGCTTGGTTGCGGGACAGCAGTTCTTC. Protein: CASSLVAGQQFF. The rearrangement links TRBV5-6 to TRBJ2-1, with D perhaps TRBD2 (6 bases). Deletions cut 0 bases from V and 11 bases from J, with 9 bases between. From germline, CDR1 is SGHDT and CDR2 YYEEEE. This CDR3 contains 12 residues.

This clone turned up a few times. V gene TRBV5-4 combines with J gene TRBJ2-3; 11 bases align to TRBD2. Germline trimming cut 1 base from V and 4 bases from J; bases unmatched to any gene: 5. The CDR3 sequence is 16 residues long. Germline V gives CDR1 SGHNT, CDR2 YYREEE (reference sequence). The CDR3 nucleotides are TGTGCCAGCAGCTTGCCTAGCGGGAGGAACGCAGATACGCAGTATTTT. It is translated as CASSLPSGRNADTQYF.

Concerning this clone: The junction departs from the called germline gene at one end, perhaps through a read error. The V gene is TRBV20-1, the J gene TRBJ1-1; D is possibly TRBD1 (5 bases). This CDR3 is 11 amino acids long. Per germline, CDR1 DFQATT and CDR2 SNEGSKA (reference sequence). This chain's CDR3 is CSARDSAGPPF. CDR3 DNA: TGCAGTGCTAGAGATTCGGCGGGGCCGCCCTTT.

The CDR3 bases are TGTGCCAGCAGCTCTTTTGCAGGGAAATACAATGAGCAGTTCTTC. Encoded protein: CASSSFAGKYNEQFF. This chain connects TRBV6-5 to TRBJ2-1; TRBD1 is a possible D gene (5 bases). From germline, CDR1 is MNHEY and CDR2 SVGAGI. There are 15 residues in the CDR3. Trimming took off 6 bases at V and 4 bases at J, with 16 bases between the two ends.

The rearrangement links TRBV14 to TRBJ2-1; 11 positions match TRBD2. Unmatched junction bases numbered 5, after V lost 4 bases and J lost 6 bases. The CDR3 contains 15 residues. Germline V gives CDR1 SGHDN, CDR2 FVKESK. The CDR3 DNA reads TGTGCCAGCAGCCCTCTAGCGGGAGGTAGCAATGAGCAGTTCTTC. This gives the protein CASSPLAGGSNEQFF.

This chain joins TRBV15 and TRBJ2-3; D possibly corresponds to TRBD1 (5 bases). The CDR3 is 12 residues long. The V end was cut by 1 base, the J end by 11 bases, with 10 bases between. Germline loops: CDR1 LNHNV, CDR2 YYDKDF (reference sequence). As DNA, the CDR3 is TGTGCCACCAGCAGAGGCCCTCAGGGGCAGTATTTT. Its translation: CATSRGPQGQYF.

This clone was seen only once. The chain recombines TRBV7-6 with TRBJ2-3; D gene uncertain. Germline V gene data show CDR1 as SGHVS and CDR2 as FNYEAQ. Between the trimmed V and J ends, which lost 1 base and 0 bases, there was a span of 14 bases. The CDR3 has 17 residues. The CDR3 loop is CASSLGAVTTSTDTQYF. The DNA for the CDR3 is TGTGCCAGCAGCTTAGGGGCAGTAACAACTAGCACAGATACGCAGTATTTT.

V gene TRBV2 combines with J gene TRBJ1-2; a weak D match, TRBD1 (6 bases). Per germline, CDR1 SNHLY and CDR2 FYNNEI. Trimming took 0 bases from V and 5 from J, leaving 13 bases between them. The CDR3 runs to 15 residues. The CDR3 protein is CASSEAQDRWYGYTF. The CDR3 DNA follows: TGTGCCAGCAGTGAAGCGCAGGACAGATGGTATGGCTACACCTTC.